This record looks at one T cell receptor beta chain sequence and its context. Its target is unknown. This sample was taken from a study of graft-versus-host responses after intestinal transplantation. TCRdb's copy holds only in-frame clones and misses some; the assay was immunoSEQ multiplex PCR. The sample shows 40,000 or so clones, roughly 93% of them seen only once. This receptor was identified in a human donor who was the organ donor for an intestinal transplant. The source was unstimulated CD8+ T cells sorted from spleen or lymph node cells, collected before transplant.

The CDR3 reads CASHPAGSVNTGELFF. The CDR3 DNA is TGTGCCAGCCACCCTGCTGGTTCTGTGAACACCGGGGAGCTGTTTTTT. J is TRBJ2-2 and V is TRBV27, with D unresolved. This CDR3 comprises 16 residues. V gave up 8 bases and J gave up 1 base, with 17 bases separating them. The V gene's germline CDR1 is MNHEY and CDR2 SMNVEV (reference sequence).